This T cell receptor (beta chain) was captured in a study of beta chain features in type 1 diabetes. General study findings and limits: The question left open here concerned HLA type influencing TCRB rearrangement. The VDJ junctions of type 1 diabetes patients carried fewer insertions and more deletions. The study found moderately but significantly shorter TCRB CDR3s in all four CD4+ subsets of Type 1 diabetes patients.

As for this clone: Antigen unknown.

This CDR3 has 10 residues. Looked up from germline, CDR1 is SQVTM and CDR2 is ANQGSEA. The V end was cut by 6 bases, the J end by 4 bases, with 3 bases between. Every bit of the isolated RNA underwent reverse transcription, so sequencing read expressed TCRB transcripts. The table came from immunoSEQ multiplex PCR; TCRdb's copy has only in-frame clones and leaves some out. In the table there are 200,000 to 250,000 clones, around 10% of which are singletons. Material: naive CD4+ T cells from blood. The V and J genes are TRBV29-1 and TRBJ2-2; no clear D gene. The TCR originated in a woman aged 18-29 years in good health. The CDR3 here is CSVFTGELFF. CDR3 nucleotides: TGCAGCGTCTTCACCGGGGAGCTGTTTTTT.